This T cell receptor beta chain was identified during a study of blood T cell repertoires in COVID-19. Study background: Samples taken during acute and convalescent COVID-19 were collected in the United States, Italy and Spain. Sources were T cells, B-cell-depleted T cells, or PBMCs; the material itself was cDNA or gDNA.

Per the study methods: How many nucleated cells were present was estimated from reference gene primer amplification. The assay was immunoSEQ multiplex PCR, and TCRdb's table has in-frame clones only and misses some. The D gene and trimming were derived from the DNA, and the V and J assignments and clone size from that table. The sample holds 410,000 or so clones, just over 85% seen once. This clone occurred once. Germline V gene data show CDR1 as MNHEY and CDR2 as SMNVEV (reference sequence). V lost 6 bases and J 3 bases, leaving 15 bases between the germline ends. The CDR3 runs 15 residues. The sequence came from a woman younger than 45 with active or convalescent COVID-19. The source material was peripheral blood. The gene calls are TRBV27 and TRBJ2-1, with D tentatively TRBD2 (6 bases). CDR3 bases: TGTGCCAGCAGGCGGGAACAAAACGTCTACAATGAGCAGTTCTTC. It yields the protein CASRREQNVYNEQFF.